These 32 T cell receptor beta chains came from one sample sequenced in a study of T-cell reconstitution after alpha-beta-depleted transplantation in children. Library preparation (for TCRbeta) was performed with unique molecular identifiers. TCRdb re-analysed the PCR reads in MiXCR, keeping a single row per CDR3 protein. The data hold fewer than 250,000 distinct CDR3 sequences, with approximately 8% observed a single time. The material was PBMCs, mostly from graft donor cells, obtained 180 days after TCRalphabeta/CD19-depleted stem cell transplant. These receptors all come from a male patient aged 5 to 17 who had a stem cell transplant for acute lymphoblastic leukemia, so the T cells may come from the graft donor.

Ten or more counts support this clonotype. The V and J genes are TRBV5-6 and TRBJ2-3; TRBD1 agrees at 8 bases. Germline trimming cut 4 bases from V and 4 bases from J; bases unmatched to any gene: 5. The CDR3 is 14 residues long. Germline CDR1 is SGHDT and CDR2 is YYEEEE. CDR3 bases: TGTGCCAGCAGCGGCGACAGGGGTGCAGATACGCAGTATTTT. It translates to CASSGDRGADTQYF.

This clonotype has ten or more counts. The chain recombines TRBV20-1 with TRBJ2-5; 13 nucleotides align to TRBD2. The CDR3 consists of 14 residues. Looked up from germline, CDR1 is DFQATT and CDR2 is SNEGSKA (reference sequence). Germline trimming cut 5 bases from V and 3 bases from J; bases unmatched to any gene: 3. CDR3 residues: CSAFGLAGEETQYF. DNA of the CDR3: TGCAGTGCTTTCGGACTAGCGGGAGAAGAGACCCAGTACTTC.

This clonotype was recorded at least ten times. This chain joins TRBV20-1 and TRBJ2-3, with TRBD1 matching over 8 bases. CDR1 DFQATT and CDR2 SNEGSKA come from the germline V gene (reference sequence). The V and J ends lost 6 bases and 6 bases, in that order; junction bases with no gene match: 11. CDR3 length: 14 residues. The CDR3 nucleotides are TGCAGTGCAGAACAGGGGGTCGTACGGGATACGCAGTATTTT. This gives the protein CSAEQGVVRDTQYF.

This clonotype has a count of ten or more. In DNA form, the CDR3 reads TGCGCCAGCAGCTTGACCGGGCCGAGGAACACTGAAGCTTTCTTT. Protein product: CASSLTGPRNTEAFF. The J gene is TRBJ1-1, the V gene TRBV5-1; no firm D call. CDR3 length: 15 residues. Trimming removed 1 base at V and 1 base at J, with 11 bases between. The germline gives CDR1 SGHRS, CDR2 YFSETQ.

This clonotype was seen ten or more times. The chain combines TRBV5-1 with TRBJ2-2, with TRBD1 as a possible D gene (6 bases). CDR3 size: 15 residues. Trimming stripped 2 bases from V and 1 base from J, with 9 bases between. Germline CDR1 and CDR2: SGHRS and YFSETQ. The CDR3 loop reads CASSLGGLNTGELFF. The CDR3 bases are TGCGCCAGCAGCTTAGGGGGTCTGAACACCGGGGAGCTGTTTTTT.

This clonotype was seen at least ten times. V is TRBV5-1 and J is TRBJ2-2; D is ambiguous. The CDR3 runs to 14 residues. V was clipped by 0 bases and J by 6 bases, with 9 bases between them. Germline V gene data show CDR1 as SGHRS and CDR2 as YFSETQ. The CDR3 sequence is CASSLAPGAGELFF. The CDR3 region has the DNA TGCGCCAGCAGCTTGGCACCCGGCGCCGGGGAGCTGTTTTTT.

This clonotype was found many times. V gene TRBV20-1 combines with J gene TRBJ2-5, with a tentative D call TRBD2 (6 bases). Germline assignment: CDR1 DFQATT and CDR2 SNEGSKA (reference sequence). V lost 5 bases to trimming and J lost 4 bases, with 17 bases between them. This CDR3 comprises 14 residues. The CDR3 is CSAHPPEGPETQYF. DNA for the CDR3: TGCAGTGCTCACCCCCCGGAGGGTCCAGAGACCCAGTACTTC.

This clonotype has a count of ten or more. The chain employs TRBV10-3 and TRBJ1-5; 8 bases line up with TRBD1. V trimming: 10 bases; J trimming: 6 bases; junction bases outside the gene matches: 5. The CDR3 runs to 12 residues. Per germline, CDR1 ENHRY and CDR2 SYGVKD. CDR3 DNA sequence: TGTGCCACTGGACAGGGAAGTCAGCCCCAGCATTTT. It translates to CATGQGSQPQHF.

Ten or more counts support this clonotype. The CDR3 region has the DNA TGTGCCAGCAGTGGGACAGGGGTCAGGTACGAGCAGTACTTC. This translates into CASSGTGVRYEQYF. This chain joins TRBV2 and TRBJ2-7; 9 bases are shared with TRBD1. J gave up 4 bases and V 4 bases, and 5 bases lay outside the gene matches. The CDR3 is 14 amino acids. Germline V gene data show CDR1 as SNHLY and CDR2 as FYNNEI.

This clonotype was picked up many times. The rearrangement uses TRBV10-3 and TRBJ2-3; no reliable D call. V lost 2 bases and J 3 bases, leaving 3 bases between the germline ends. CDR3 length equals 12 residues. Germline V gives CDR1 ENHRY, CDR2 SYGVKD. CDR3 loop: CAISESTDTQYF. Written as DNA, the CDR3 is TGTGCCATCAGTGAGAGTACAGATACGCAGTATTTT.

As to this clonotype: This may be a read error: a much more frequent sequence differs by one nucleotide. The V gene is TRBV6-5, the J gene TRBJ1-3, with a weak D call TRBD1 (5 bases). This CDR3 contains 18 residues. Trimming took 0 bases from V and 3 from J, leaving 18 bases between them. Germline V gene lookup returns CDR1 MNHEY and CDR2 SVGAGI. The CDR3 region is CASSYSGTGSRFGNTIYF. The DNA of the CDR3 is TGTGCCAGCAGTTACTCCGGGACTGGCTCTCGCTTTGGAAACACCATATATTTT.

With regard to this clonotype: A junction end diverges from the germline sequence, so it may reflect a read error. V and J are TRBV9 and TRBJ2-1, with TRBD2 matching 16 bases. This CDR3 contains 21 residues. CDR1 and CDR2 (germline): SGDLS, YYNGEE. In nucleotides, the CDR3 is TGTGGCAGCAGCGTAGGGACTAGCGGGAGGGTCCCTTTTCTCTCCTACAATGAGCAGTTCTTC. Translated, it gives CGSSVGTSGRVPFLSYNEQFF.

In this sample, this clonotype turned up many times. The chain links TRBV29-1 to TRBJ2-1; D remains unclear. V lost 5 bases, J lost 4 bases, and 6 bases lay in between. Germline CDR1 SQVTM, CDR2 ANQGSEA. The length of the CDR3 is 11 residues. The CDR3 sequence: CSVYRYNEQFF. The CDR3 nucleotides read TGCAGCGTTTACAGATACAATGAGCAGTTCTTC.

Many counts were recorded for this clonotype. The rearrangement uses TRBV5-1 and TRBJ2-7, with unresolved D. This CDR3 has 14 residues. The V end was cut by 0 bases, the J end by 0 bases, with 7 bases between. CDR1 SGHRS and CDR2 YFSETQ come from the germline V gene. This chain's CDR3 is CASSLEPSSYEQYF. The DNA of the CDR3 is TGCGCCAGCAGCTTGGAACCGAGCTCCTACGAGCAGTACTTC. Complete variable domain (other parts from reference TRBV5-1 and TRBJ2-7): KAGVTQTPRYLIKTRGQQVTLSCSPISGHRSVSWYQQTPGQGLQFLFEYFSETQRNKGNFPGRFSGRQFSNSRSEMNVSTLELGDSALYLCASSLEPSSYEQYFGPGTRLTVT.

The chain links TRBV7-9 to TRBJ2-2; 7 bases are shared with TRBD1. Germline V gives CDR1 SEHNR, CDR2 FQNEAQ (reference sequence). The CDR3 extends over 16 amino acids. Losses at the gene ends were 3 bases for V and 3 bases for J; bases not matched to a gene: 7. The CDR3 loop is CASSFKTGLDTGELFF. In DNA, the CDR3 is TGTGCCAGCAGCTTTAAGACAGGGTTAGACACCGGGGAGCTGTTTTTT.

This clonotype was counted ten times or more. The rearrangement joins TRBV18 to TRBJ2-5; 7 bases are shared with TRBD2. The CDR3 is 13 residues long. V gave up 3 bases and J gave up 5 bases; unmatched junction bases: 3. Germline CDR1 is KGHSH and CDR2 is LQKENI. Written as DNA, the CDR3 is TGTGCCAGCTCACCGACTAGCAGGGAGACCCAGTACTTC. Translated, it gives CASSPTSRETQYF.

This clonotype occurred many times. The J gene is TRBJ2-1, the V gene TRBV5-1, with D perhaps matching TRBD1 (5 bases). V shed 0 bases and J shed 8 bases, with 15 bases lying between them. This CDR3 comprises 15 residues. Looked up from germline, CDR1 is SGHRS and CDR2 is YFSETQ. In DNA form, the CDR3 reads TGCGCCAGCAGCTTGGCCGTAAATAGGGGTTATGAGCAGTTCTTC. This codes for CASSLAVNRGYEQFF.

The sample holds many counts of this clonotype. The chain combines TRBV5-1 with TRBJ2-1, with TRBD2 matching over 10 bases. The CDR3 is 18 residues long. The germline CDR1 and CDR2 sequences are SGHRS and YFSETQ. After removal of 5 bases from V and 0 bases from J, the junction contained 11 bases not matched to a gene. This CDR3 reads CASSLPGLASSSYNEQFF. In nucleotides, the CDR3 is TGCGCCAGCAGTTTACCGGGACTAGCGTCTAGCTCCTACAATGAGCAGTTCTTC.

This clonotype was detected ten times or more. The chain's CDR3 is CSEKGPQETQYF. DNA for the CDR3: TGCAGTGAGAAGGGGCCCCAAGAGACCCAGTACTTC. J is TRBJ2-5 and V is TRBV20-1; D may be TRBD1 (5 bases). The V and J ends lost 7 bases and 1 base respectively, with 10 bases between them. Germline V gives CDR1 DFQATT, CDR2 SNEGSKA (reference sequence). The CDR3 has 12 residues.

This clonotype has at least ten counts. Written as DNA, the CDR3 is TGTGCCAGCAGCCGTAGACAGGGGTCTCTACAGGCCGAGCAGTACTTC. Translating it yields CASSRRQGSLQAEQYF. The chain joins TRBV3-1 to TRBJ2-7; TRBD1 agrees at 8 bases. V trimming: 4 bases; J trimming: 6 bases; junction bases outside the gene matches: 14. CDR1 LGHDT and CDR2 YNNKEL come from the germline V gene (reference sequence). CDR3 length equals 16 residues.

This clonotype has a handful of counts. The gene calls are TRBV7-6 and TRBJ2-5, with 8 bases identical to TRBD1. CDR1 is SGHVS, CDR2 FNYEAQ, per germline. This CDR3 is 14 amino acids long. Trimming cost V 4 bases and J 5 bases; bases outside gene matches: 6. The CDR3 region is CASSSLQGVETQYF. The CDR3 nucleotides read TGTGCCAGCAGCTCTCTACAGGGGGTTGAGACCCAGTACTTC.

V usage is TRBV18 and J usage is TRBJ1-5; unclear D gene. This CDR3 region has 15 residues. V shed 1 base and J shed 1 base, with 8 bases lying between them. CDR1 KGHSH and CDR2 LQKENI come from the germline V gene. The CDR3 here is CASSPQGGSNQPQHF. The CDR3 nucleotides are TGTGCCAGCTCACCACAGGGTGGAAGCAATCAGCCCCAGCATTTT.

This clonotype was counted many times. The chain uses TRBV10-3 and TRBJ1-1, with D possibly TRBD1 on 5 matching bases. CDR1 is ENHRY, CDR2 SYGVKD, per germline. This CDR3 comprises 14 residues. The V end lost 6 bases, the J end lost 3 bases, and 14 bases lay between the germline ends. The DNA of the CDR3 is TGTGCCATCAGAGTCAGGGTACGGGACACTGAAGCTTTCTTT. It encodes CAIRVRVRDTEAFF.

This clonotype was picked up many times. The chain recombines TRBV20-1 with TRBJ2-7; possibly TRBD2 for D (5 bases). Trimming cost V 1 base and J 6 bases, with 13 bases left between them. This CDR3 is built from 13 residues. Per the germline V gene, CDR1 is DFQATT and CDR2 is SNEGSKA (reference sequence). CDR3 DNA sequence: TGCAGTGCTAGAGGCGGGTTTGGTAGCGAGCAGTACTTC. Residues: CSARGGFGSEQYF.

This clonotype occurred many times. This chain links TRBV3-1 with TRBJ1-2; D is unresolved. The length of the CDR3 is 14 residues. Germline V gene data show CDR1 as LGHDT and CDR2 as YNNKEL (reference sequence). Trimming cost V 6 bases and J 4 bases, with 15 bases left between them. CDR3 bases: TGTGCCAGCAGTCCCAGATTGCTAGCCTATGGCTACACCTTC. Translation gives CASSPRLLAYGYTF.

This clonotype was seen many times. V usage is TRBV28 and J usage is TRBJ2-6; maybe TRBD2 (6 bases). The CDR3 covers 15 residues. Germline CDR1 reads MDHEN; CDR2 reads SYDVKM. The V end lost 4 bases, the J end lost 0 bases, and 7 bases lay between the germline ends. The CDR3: CASSWDFSGANVLTF. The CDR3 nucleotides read TGTGCCAGCAGTTGGGACTTCTCTGGGGCCAACGTCCTGACTTTC. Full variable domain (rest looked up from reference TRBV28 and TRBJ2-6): DVKVTQSSRYLVKRTGEKVFLECVQDMDHENMFWYRQDPGLGLRLIYFSYDVKMKEKGDIPEGYSVSREKKERFSLILESASTNQTSMYLCASSWDFSGANVLTFGAGSRLTVL.

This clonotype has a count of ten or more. This chain's CDR3 is CASSFRTGGISYNEQFF. In DNA form, the CDR3 reads TGTGCCAGCAGTTTTAGAACAGGGGGGATCTCCTACAATGAGCAGTTCTTC. The chain employs TRBV12-3 or TRBV12-4 and TRBJ2-1; TRBD1 aligns across 8 bases. The CDR3 sequence is 17 residues long. J was trimmed by 0 bases and V by 3 bases; bases with no gene match: 7.

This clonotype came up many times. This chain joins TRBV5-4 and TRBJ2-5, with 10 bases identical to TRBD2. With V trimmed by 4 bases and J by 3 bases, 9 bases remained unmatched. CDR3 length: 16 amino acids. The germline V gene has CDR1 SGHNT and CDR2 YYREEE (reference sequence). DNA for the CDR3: TGTGCCAGCAGCCCACGGACACTAGCGGGGAAAGAGACCCAGTACTTC. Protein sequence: CASSPRTLAGKETQYF.

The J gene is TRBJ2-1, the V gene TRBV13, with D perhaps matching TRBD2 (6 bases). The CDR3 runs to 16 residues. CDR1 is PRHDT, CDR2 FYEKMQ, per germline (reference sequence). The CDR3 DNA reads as TGTGGGAGCAGCTCCAGGCCCTCGGGGGACTACAATGAGCAGTTCTTC. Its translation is CGSSSRPSGDYNEQFF.

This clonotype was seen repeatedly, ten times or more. The CDR3 sequence: CASSYLHRDQSTDTQYF. CDR3 DNA: TGTGCCAGCAGTTACCTCCACAGGGACCAGAGCACAGATACGCAGTATTTT. The chain carries TRBV6-5 and TRBJ2-3; maybe TRBD1 (6 bases). V was trimmed by 2 bases and J by 0 bases, leaving 15 bases between them. Per germline, CDR1 MNHEY and CDR2 SVGAGI. The CDR3 covers 17 residues.

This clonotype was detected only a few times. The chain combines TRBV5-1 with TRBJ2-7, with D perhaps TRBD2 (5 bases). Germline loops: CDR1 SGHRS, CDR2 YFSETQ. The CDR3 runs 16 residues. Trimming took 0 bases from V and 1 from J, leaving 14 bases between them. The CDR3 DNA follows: TGCGCCAGCAGCTTGGCGGAGGAAGTTGAATCCTACGAGCAGTACTTC. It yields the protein CASSLAEEVESYEQYF.

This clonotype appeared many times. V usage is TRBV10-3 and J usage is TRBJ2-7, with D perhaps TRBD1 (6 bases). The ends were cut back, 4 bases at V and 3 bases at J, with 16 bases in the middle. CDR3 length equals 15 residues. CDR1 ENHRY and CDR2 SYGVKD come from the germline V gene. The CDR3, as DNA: TGTGCCATCAGTGGTTCCGGGACAATAAACTACGAGCAGTACTTC. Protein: CAISGSGTINYEQYF.